The 30 T cell receptor beta chains below come from one sample, sequenced in a study of CD8 T cells in Susac syndrome. Random hexamers were used to reverse transcribe an amount of roughly 0.5 to 1 ug RNA. TCRdb re-called the immunoSEQ multiplex PCR reads through MiXCR, storing one row per CDR3 protein. This sample has tens of thousands of distinct CDR3 sequences, with roughly 92% found just once. Source material: CD8+ T cells from PBMCs. These receptors came from a human donor in good health.

The chain links TRBV19 to TRBJ1-6, with TRBD1 matching 10 bases. This CDR3 has 14 residues. CDR1 and CDR2 from the germline V gene are LNHDA and SQIVND (reference sequence). Trimming at V came to 5 bases and at J to 8 bases, leaving 3 bases not matched to a gene. The CDR3 loop is CASSDRGLDSPLHF. Here the CDR3 DNA reads TGTGCCAGTAGTGACAGGGGGCTGGATTCACCCCTCCACTTT.

The chain is built from TRBV19 and TRBJ2-1; TRBD1 aligns across 7 bases. Germline values: CDR1 LNHDA, CDR2 SQIVND (reference sequence). V lost 3 bases and J lost 4; bases outside the gene matches: 6. The CDR3 consists of 15 residues. The CDR3 sequence is CASSISAGGYNEQFF. Written as DNA, the CDR3 is TGTGCCAGTAGTATCTCGGCAGGGGGTTACAATGAGCAGTTCTTC.

V usage is TRBV7-9 and J usage is TRBJ2-1, with 7 bases identical to TRBD1. With V trimmed by 7 bases and J by 9 bases, 15 bases remained unmatched. CDR1 is SEHNR, CDR2 FQNEAQ, per germline (reference sequence). This CDR3 spans 15 amino acids. This CDR3 reads CASIPIQGEGGEQFF. The CDR3 DNA sequence: TGTGCCAGCATCCCAATCCAGGGGGAAGGGGGTGAGCAGTTCTTC. Looking up the rest from reference TRBV7-9 and TRBJ2-1 gives the full variable domain: DTGVSQNPRHKITKRGQNVTFRCDPISEHNRLYWYRQTLGQGPEFLTYFQNEAQLEKSRLLSDRFSAERPKGSFSTLEIQRTEQGDSAMYLCASIPIQGEGGEQFFGPGTRLTVL.

The chain couples TRBV10-2 to TRBJ2-2; no reliable D call. The V gene's germline CDR1 is WSHSY and CDR2 SAAADI. The CDR3 sequence is 12 residues long. V gave up 6 bases and J gave up 4 bases, with 6 bases separating them. CDR3 in amino acids: CASRMGTGELFF. In DNA, the CDR3 is TGCGCCAGCAGGATGGGCACCGGGGAGCTGTTTTTT.

The gene calls are TRBV9 and TRBJ2-5; TRBD2 matches at 9 bases. Trimming cost V 0 bases and J 5 bases; bases outside gene matches: 8. The germline CDR1 and CDR2 sequences are SGDLS and YYNGEE. CDR3 length: 16 amino acids. CDR3 residues: CASSVEAGGSRETQYF. Here the CDR3 DNA reads TGTGCCAGCAGCGTAGAAGCGGGGGGCTCCAGGGAGACCCAGTACTTC. The full variable domain, in which reference TRBV9 and TRBJ2-5 provide the parts outside the CDR3, is DSGVTQTPKHLITATGQRVTLRCSPRSGDLSVYWYQQSLDQGLQFLIQYYNGEERAKGNILERFSAQQFPDLHSELNLSSLELGDSALYFCASSVEAGGSRETQYFGPGTRLLVL.

The V call is TRBV20-1, the J call TRBJ1-2; no reliable D call. Germline V gene data show CDR1 as DFQATT and CDR2 as SNEGSKA (reference sequence). Trimming left V 6 bases short and J 0 bases short, with 14 bases between. The CDR3 consists of 14 residues. This CDR3 reads CSATQDHPNYGYTF. The CDR3 DNA reads as TGCAGTGCCACACAAGACCACCCTAACTATGGCTACACCTTC.

This clonotype was observed once. The chain employs TRBV15 and TRBJ1-1; D is unclear. Germline V lookup: CDR1 LNHNV, CDR2 YYDKDF (reference sequence). The CDR3 has 13 residues. V lost 1 base and J lost 2, with 5 bases in between. The CDR3 bases are TGTGCCACCAGCAGAGCCAGAAACACTGAAGCTTTCTTT. This encodes CATSRARNTEAFF.

The CDR3 reads CASSEGQAIYEQYF. CDR3 DNA sequence: TGTGCCAGCAGCGAGGGACAGGCGATCTACGAGCAGTACTTC. The chain uses TRBV5-6 and TRBJ2-7; 8 nucleotides match TRBD1. Germline assignment: CDR1 SGHDT and CDR2 YYEEEE. The CDR3 is made up of 14 amino acids. J lost 3 bases, V lost 4 bases, and 6 bases had no gene match.

The chain combines TRBV4-3 with TRBJ2-1; 9 bases match TRBD1. The CDR3 loop spans 19 amino acids. Trimming at V came to 4 bases and at J to 9 bases, leaving 22 bases not matched to a gene. Germline CDR1 and CDR2: LGHNA and YSLEER. The CDR3 DNA is TGCGCCAGCAGCCCTTACCCGCCAAATCCCGGGACAGGGTTTGGTGAGCAGTTCTTC. Translation gives CASSPYPPNPGTGFGEQFF.

The CDR3 region has the DNA TGTGCCAGCAGTCCCGAGGGGGATTACTCCTACGAGCAGTACTTC. Translation: CASSPEGDYSYEQYF. The chain links TRBV28 to TRBJ2-7; D is perhaps TRBD1 (6 bases). This CDR3 comprises 15 residues. The germline V gene encodes CDR1 MDHEN and CDR2 SYDVKM. Trimming stripped 5 bases from V and 0 bases from J, with 14 bases between. Variable domain in full (rest from reference TRBV28 and TRBJ2-7): DVKVTQSSRYLVKRTGEKVFLECVQDMDHENMFWYRQDPGLGLRLIYFSYDVKMKEKGDIPEGYSVSREKKERFSLILESASTNQTSMYLCASSPEGDYSYEQYFGPGTRLTVT.

The V call is TRBV29-1, the J call TRBJ2-5; D may be TRBD2 (5 bases). CDR1 and CDR2 from the germline V gene are SQVTM and ANQGSEA. The CDR3 extends over 11 amino acids. V was trimmed by 5 bases and J by 2 bases, leaving 6 bases between them. CDR3 nucleotide sequence: TGCAGCGTTCGGAGGCAAGAGACCCAGTACTTC. Translated: CSVRRQETQYF.

This chain connects TRBV3-1 to TRBJ2-3, with 11 bases aligning to TRBD2. This CDR3 contains 17 residues. Germline loops: CDR1 LGHDT, CDR2 YNNKEL (reference sequence). With 3 bases clipped from V and 1 base from J, the junction kept 6 bases outside the gene matches. The CDR3 DNA is TGTGCCAGCAGCCACAGACTAGCGGGGAGGGGCACAGATACGCAGTATTTT. It translates to CASSHRLAGRGTDTQYF.

The V gene is TRBV9, the J gene TRBJ1-2, with D hard to call. The CDR3 runs 15 residues. CDR1 and CDR2 from the germline V gene are SGDLS and YYNGEE. Trimming left V 0 bases short and J 6 bases short, with 15 bases between. The CDR3 region is CASSVAREGMDGYTF. Written as DNA, the CDR3 is TGTGCCAGCAGCGTAGCTAGGGAAGGGATGGATGGCTACACCTTC.

The chain employs TRBV20-1 and TRBJ2-7; D is uncertain. This CDR3 comprises 14 residues. Germline V CDR1 and CDR2: DFQATT, SNEGSKA (reference sequence). Trimming took off 0 bases at V and 4 bases at J, with 13 bases between the two ends. The CDR3 DNA reads TGCAGTGCTAGAGATTTAGGGATCCAATACGAGCAGTACTTC. Protein sequence: CSARDLGIQYEQYF.

The chain is built from TRBV27 and TRBJ2-7; TRBD2 is a possible D gene (6 bases). The CDR3 covers 12 residues. The V end lost 3 bases, the J end lost 6 bases, and 9 bases lay between the germline ends. The germline V gene encodes CDR1 MNHEY and CDR2 SMNVEV (reference sequence). CDR3 loop: CASSFGGPEQYF. CDR3 nucleotide sequence: TGTGCCAGCAGTTTCGGGGGTCCCGAGCAGTACTTC.

This chain uses TRBV5-5 with TRBJ2-7; D gene ambiguous. This CDR3 contains 13 residues. V lost 3 bases and J 2 bases, leaving 9 bases between the germline ends. From germline, CDR1 is SGHKS and CDR2 YYEKEE (reference sequence). The CDR3 sequence is CASSSSGPYEQYF. CDR3 DNA sequence: TGTGCCAGCAGCTCCTCGGGTCCCTACGAGCAGTACTTC.

The chain combines TRBV7-9 with TRBJ2-1; D is perhaps TRBD1 or TRBD2 (5 bases each). The ends were cut back, 5 bases at V and 8 bases at J, with 13 bases in the middle. The germline CDR1 and CDR2 sequences are SEHNR and FQNEAQ (reference sequence). This CDR3 region has 13 residues. CDR3 protein: CASSQDGTYEQFF. CDR3 bases: TGTGCCAGCAGCCAAGATGGGACCTATGAGCAGTTCTTC. Variable domain in full (rest from reference TRBV7-9 and TRBJ2-1): DTGVSQNPRHKITKRGQNVTFRCDPISEHNRLYWYRQTLGQGPEFLTYFQNEAQLEKSRLLSDRFSAERPKGSFSTLEIQRTEQGDSAMYLCASSQDGTYEQFFGPGTRLTVL.

This rearrangement joins TRBV7-9 to TRBJ2-1; 10 bases are a match to TRBD1. Germline loops: CDR1 SEHNR, CDR2 FQNEAQ (reference sequence). This CDR3 contains 16 residues. Germline trimming cut 5 bases from V and 2 bases from J; bases unmatched to any gene: 6. CDR3 amino acids: CASSNRDRGPYNEQFF. The CDR3 region has the DNA TGTGCCAGCAGCAACCGGGACAGGGGCCCCTACAATGAGCAGTTCTTC.

This chain joins TRBV10-3 and TRBJ2-2; 10 nucleotides agree with TRBD1. Per the germline V gene, CDR1 is ENHRY and CDR2 is SYGVKD. The CDR3 spans 14 residues. V lost 6 bases and J lost 5; bases outside the gene matches: 3. The CDR3 sequence is CAIRGTGATGELFF. The CDR3 bases are TGTGCCATCAGGGGGACAGGGGCGACCGGGGAGCTGTTTTTT.

The chain couples TRBV28 to TRBJ2-1, with 10 bases identical to TRBD1. Germline V lookup: CDR1 MDHEN, CDR2 SYDVKM. There are 16 residues in the CDR3. The ends lost 2 bases at V and 4 bases at J; junction bases unmatched: 5. Here the CDR3 reads CASSLAGTGVYNEQFF. CDR3 bases: TGTGCCAGCAGTTTAGCCGGGACAGGGGTATACAATGAGCAGTTCTTC.

This clonotype has a single count. The V and J genes are TRBV20-1 and TRBJ1-2; D remains unclear. Trimming cost V 6 bases and J 2 bases, with 13 bases left between them. The CDR3 covers 13 residues. Looked up from germline, CDR1 is DFQATT and CDR2 is SNEGSKA (reference sequence). For the CDR3, the DNA is TGCAGTGCCCCAGTCAACAGAAACTATGGCTACACCTTC. Encoded protein: CSAPVNRNYGYTF.

This chain links TRBV6-1 with TRBJ1-5, with TRBD1 as a possible D gene (5 bases). V was cut by 5 bases and J by 6 bases, with 14 bases left in between. The CDR3 has 14 residues. CDR1 is MNHNS, CDR2 SASEGT, per germline. The DNA for the CDR3 is TGTGCCAGCAGTCTATCCCGGGACTTTCAGCCCCAGCATTTT. Residues: CASSLSRDFQPQHF.

The chain recombines TRBV12-3 or TRBV12-4 with TRBJ2-3; 13 bases map to TRBD2. The V gene end was trimmed by 5 bases and the J gene end by 5 bases; junction bases not matched to a gene: 13. The CDR3 is 18 amino acids. CDR3 protein: CASSPGTSGVGFQDTQYF. The CDR3 DNA reads as TGTGCCAGCAGTCCAGGGACTAGCGGGGTTGGCTTTCAAGATACGCAGTATTTT.

The chain carries TRBV19 and TRBJ2-7; D might be TRBD1 (5 bases). The germline V gene has CDR1 LNHDA and CDR2 SQIVND (reference sequence). The germline V and J ends were trimmed by 2 bases and 6 bases, with 14 bases remaining between them. CDR3 length: 14 amino acids. The CDR3 sequence: CASSITPTASEQYF. In nucleotides, the CDR3 is TGTGCCAGTAGTATAACCCCGACAGCGAGCGAGCAGTACTTC.

This chain links TRBV11-2 with TRBJ2-3; no clear D gene. Trimming pared 7 bases from V and 3 bases from J, leaving 11 bases between. CDR3 size: 13 residues. Germline V gene sequence: CDR1 SGHAT, CDR2 FQNNGV. CDR3 sequence reads: CASTPVWTDTQYF. DNA for the CDR3: TGTGCCAGCACCCCTGTTTGGACAGATACGCAGTATTTT. Using reference TRBV11-2 and TRBJ2-3 for the parts outside the CDR3, the full variable domain is EAGVAQSPRYKIIEKRQSVAFWCNPISGHATLYWYQQILGQGPKLLIQFQNNGVVDDSQLPKDRFSAERLKGVDSTLKIQPAKLEDSAVYLCASTPVWTDTQYFGPGTRLTVL.

J is TRBJ2-1 and V is TRBV5-5; TRBD1 agrees at 9 bases. The CDR3 extends over 16 amino acids. CDR1 and CDR2 from the germline V gene are SGHKS and YYEKEE (reference sequence). Trimming took 2 bases from V and 7 from J; bases not matched to a gene: 10. The CDR3 DNA is TGTGCCAGCAGCTTTCCCAGGGACAGGGTTGATAATGAGCAGTTCTTC. Translating gives CASSFPRDRVDNEQFF. The variable domain in full, completed from reference TRBV5-5 and TRBJ2-1, reads DAGVTQSPTHLIKTRGQQVTLRCSPISGHKSVSWYQQVLGQGPQFIFQYYEKEERGRGNFPDRFSARQFPNYSSELNVNALLLGDSALYLCASSFPRDRVDNEQFFGPGTRLTVL.

This chain connects TRBV4-2 to TRBJ2-5, with 9 bases matching TRBD2. This CDR3 comprises 17 residues. Germline trimming cut 1 base from V and 0 bases from J; bases unmatched to any gene: 6. Germline CDR1 reads LGHNA; CDR2 reads YNFKEQ. The CDR3 DNA follows: TGTGCCAGCAGCCAAGTTGGAAGCGGGGGGTACCAAGAGACCCAGTACTTC. It codes for CASSQVGSGGYQETQYF.

V usage is TRBV4-1 and J usage is TRBJ2-7; D assignment may be TRBD1 or TRBD2 (5 bases each). V gave up 1 base and J gave up 2 bases, with 9 bases separating them. Germline CDR1 MGHRA, CDR2 YSYEKL. The CDR3 contains 14 residues. The chain's CDR3 is CASSQVKGPYEQYF. In DNA form, the CDR3 reads TGCGCCAGCAGCCAAGTCAAGGGACCCTACGAGCAGTACTTC.

The CDR3 DNA reads TGCGCCAGCAGCAGGACTAGCGGAGAATACACCGGGGAGCTGTTTTTT. This codes for CASSRTSGEYTGELFF. This chain uses TRBV4-1 with TRBJ2-2, with 10 nucleotides matching TRBD2. Germline CDR1 reads MGHRA; CDR2 reads YSYEKL. V shed 5 bases and J 3 bases; nucleotides not matched to a gene: 6. CDR3 length equals 16 residues.

V gene TRBV7-6 combines with J gene TRBJ2-1; 16 bases line up with TRBD2. Germline V gene data show CDR1 as SGHVS and CDR2 as FNYEAQ. With 5 bases clipped from V and 3 bases from J, the junction kept 10 bases outside the gene matches. This CDR3 is built from 19 residues. The CDR3 is CASSPLPGLAGGGYNEQFF. Written as DNA, the CDR3 is TGTGCCAGCAGCCCGTTGCCGGGACTAGCGGGGGGGGGCTACAATGAGCAGTTCTTC. The variable domain in full, with the rest retrieved from reference TRBV7-6 and TRBJ2-1, is GAGVSQSPRYKVTKRGQDVALRCDPISGHVSLYWYRQALGQGPEFLTYFNYEAQQDKSGLPNDRFSAERPEGSISTLTIQRTEQRDSAMYRCASSPLPGLAGGGYNEQFFGPGTRLTVL.